The rows below give T cell receptor beta chains drawn from one sample of a study of cytomegalovirus exposure and HLA in healthy donors. Generated by immunoSEQ multiplex PCR, the TCRdb table keeps only in-frame clones and is missing some. The data show 95,000 to 100,000 clones, roughly 76% seen once. Material: PBMCs. Source of these receptors: a human donor in good health. CDR3s include the opening cysteine and the closing phenylalanine or tryptophan. D genes are given only for firm matches. Some rows mark clone size as missing; the rest say once, few, many or name a class of expanded clone.

J: TRBJ1-4; V: TRBV19; D: .; size: few; DNA: TGTGCCAGTAGTGTTGGACAGTCTGCTAATGAAAAACTGTTTTTT; CDR3: CASSVGQSANEKLFF
J: TRBJ1-2; V: TRBV2; D: TRBD1; size: .; DNA: TGTGCCAGCTTGAGGACAGGGACTATTTATGGCTACACCTTC; CDR3: CASLRTGTIYGYTF
J: TRBJ1-6; V: TRBV11-2; D: .; size: .; DNA: TGTGCCAGCAGCTTAAGCGGGAGCTATAATTCACCCCTCCACTTT; CDR3: CASSLSGSYNSPLHF
J: TRBJ2-7; V: TRBV5-6; D: TRBD1; size: .; DNA: TGTGCCAGCATGGACAGGACCTACGAGCAGTACTTC; CDR3: CASMDRTYEQYF
J: TRBJ2-2; V: TRBV27; D: TRBD2; size: .; DNA: TGTGCCAGCACCTTACTGGGTAGCGGGAGGGCCAACACCGGGGAGCTGTTTTTT; CDR3: CASTLLGSGRANTGELFF
J: TRBJ2-7; V: TRBV7-2; D: TRBD1; size: .; DNA: TGTGCCAGCAGCTTAGGGACTCAAATGAGGGGGCGCGAGCAGTACTTC; CDR3: CASSLGTQMRGREQYF
J: TRBJ2-2; V: TRBV5-1; D: TRBD1; size: .; DNA: TGCGCCAGCAGCCAGGACAGGGCTACCGGGGAGCTGTTTTTT; CDR3: CASSQDRATGELFF
J: TRBJ1-4; V: TRBV5-1; D: TRBD1; size: .; DNA: TGCGCCAGCAGCCGGGACAGAACTAATGAAAAACTGTTTTTT; CDR3: CASSRDRTNEKLFF
J: TRBJ2-7; V: TRBV5-1; D: TRBD2; size: once; DNA: TGCGCCAGCAGCTTGGGGGTAGCGGGGGGCTACGAGCAGTACTTC; CDR3: CASSLGVAGGYEQYF
J: TRBJ2-3; V: TRBV7-2; D: .; size: .; DNA: TGTGCCAGCAGCTTATTCAATGGGGGGCGCGGGGGTACTACGCAGTATTTT; CDR3: CASSLFNGGRGGTTQYF
J: TRBJ2-2; V: TRBV5-1; D: TRBD2; size: .; DNA: TGCGCCAGCAGCGAAACTAGCGGGGGGAACGGGGAGCTGTTTTTT; CDR3: CASSETSGGNGELFF
J: TRBJ2-7; V: TRBV27; D: TRBD1; size: .; DNA: TGTGCCAGCCAGCAGACAGGGGTCTATGAGCAGTACTTC; CDR3: CASQQTGVYEQYF
J: TRBJ1-6; V: TRBV5-1; D: TRBD1; size: .; DNA: TGCGCCAGCAGCTGGGACAGTCGGGATTCACCCCTCCACTTT; CDR3: CASSWDSRDSPLHF
J: TRBJ2-7; V: TRBV5-1; D: TRBD1; size: .; DNA: TGCGCCAGCAGCCAACGGACAGGGAACTACGAGCAGTACTTC; CDR3: CASSQRTGNYEQYF
J: TRBJ2-1; V: TRBV7-2; D: TRBD2; size: .; DNA: TGTGCCAGCAGCTTGCGTGTGGGGGGGAGCAATGAGCAGTTCTTC; CDR3: CASSLRVGGSNEQFF
J: TRBJ2-5; V: TRBV5-6; D: .; size: once; DNA: TGTGCCAGCAGCCGCGCACCGGGTTTCGAGACCCAGTACTTC; CDR3: CASSRAPGFETQYF
J: TRBJ1-1; V: TRBV11-2; D: .; size: .; DNA: TGTGCCAGCAGCGGACAGAGGGCCACTGAAGCTTTCTTT; CDR3: CASSGQRATEAFF
J: TRBJ2-7; V: TRBV2; D: .; size: .; DNA: TGTGCCAGCAGTGTATATGACGAGCAGTACTTC; CDR3: CASSVYDEQYF
J: TRBJ1-5; V: TRBV19; D: .; size: .; DNA: TGTGCCAGTAATGGTGTTGACGGGACAAAAATCGATCAGCCCCAGCATTTT; CDR3: CASNGVDGTKIDQPQHF
J: TRBJ2-3; V: TRBV7-9; D: .; size: .; DNA: TGTGCCAGCAGCCTAAGCACAGATACGCAGTATTTT; CDR3: CASSLSTDTQYF
J: TRBJ2-7; V: TRBV27; D: .; size: .; DNA: TGTGCCAGCAGCTTACGGACACCTTCCTACGAGCAGTACTTC; CDR3: CASSLRTPSYEQYF
J: TRBJ1-1; V: TRBV11-2; D: .; size: once; DNA: TGTGCCAGCAGCTCTGAGGGCTGCAGAGCTTTCTTT; CDR3: CASSSEGCRAFF
J: TRBJ1-1; V: TRBV10-2; D: .; size: .; DNA: TGCGCCAGCAGTGACCTGATCGAGGGCGCTGAAGCTTTCTTT; CDR3: CASSDLIEGAEAFF
J: TRBJ2-5; V: TRBV27; D: TRBD2; size: .; DNA: TGTGCCAGCAGTTCCCCGGGACTAGCGGGATGGCAAGAGACCCAGTACTTC; CDR3: CASSSPGLAGWQETQYF
J: TRBJ1-2; V: TRBV2; D: TRBD1; size: .; DNA: TGTGCCCCGAGGAGGACAGGTGAATACTATGGCTACACCTTC; CDR3: CAPRRTGEYYGYTF
J: TRBJ2-7; V: TRBV9; D: TRBD2; size: .; DNA: TGTGCCAGCAGCGTAGGGCCTAGCGGGTCACACGAGCAGTACTTC; CDR3: CASSVGPSGSHEQYF
J: TRBJ2-5; V: TRBV6-4; D: TRBD2; size: .; DNA: TGTGCCAGCAGTGACCCAAGACTAGCGGGACGGTACCAAGAGACCCAGTACTTC; CDR3: CASSDPRLAGRYQETQYF
J: TRBJ1-5; V: TRBV7-9; D: .; size: .; DNA: TGTGCCAGCAGCTCAGGTGCGCAACCCCATTTT; CDR3: CASSSGAQPHF
J: TRBJ2-7; V: TRBV21-1; D: .; size: .; DNA: TGTGCCAGCAGCACAAGGGACAGGGGGACCTACGAGCAGTACTTC; CDR3: CASSTRDRGTYEQYF
J: TRBJ1-1; V: TRBV5-1; D: .; size: .; DNA: TGCGCCAGCAGCTTAGGGGTCACTGAAGCTTTCTTT; CDR3: CASSLGVTEAFF
J: TRBJ2-3; V: TRBV10-3; D: .; size: .; DNA: TGTGCCATCAGTGAAGGGACTGTGGGGGATACGCAGTATTTT; CDR3: CAISEGTVGDTQYF
J: TRBJ1-2; V: TRBV7-2; D: .; size: .; DNA: TGTGCCAGCAGCTTAGCGACAGTTCATGGCTACACCTTC; CDR3: CASSLATVHGYTF
J: TRBJ1-6; V: TRBV6-5; D: TRBD1; size: few; DNA: TGTGCCAGCAGTTACAGGGACAGGGGTAAACCCCTCCACTTT; CDR3: CASSYRDRGKPLHF
J: TRBJ1-2; V: TRBV10-2; D: TRBD1; size: .; DNA: TGCGCCAGCAGTGACTGGACAGGGGCTAACTATGGCTACACCTTC; CDR3: CASSDWTGANYGYTF
J: TRBJ2-1; V: TRBV6-4; D: .; size: .; DNA: TGTGCCAGCAGTGTGGGGCCTACGACGGGTGAGCAGTTCTTC; CDR3: CASSVGPTTGEQFF
J: TRBJ2-3; V: TRBV5-1; D: .; size: .; DNA: TGCGCCAGCAGCTTGAGCCCGGGACAACTGCCGCAGTATTTT; CDR3: CASSLSPGQLPQYF
J: TRBJ2-1; V: TRBV11-3; D: TRBD2; size: .; DNA: TGTGCCAGCAGCTTAGGCCACGGGACTAGTCATGAGCAGTTCTTC; CDR3: CASSLGHGTSHEQFF
J: TRBJ2-1; V: TRBV19; D: TRBD1; size: .; DNA: TGTGCCAGTAGTATTCGCCAGACGGGACAGGCGAATGGTGAGCAGTTCTTC; CDR3: CASSIRQTGQANGEQFF
J: TRBJ1-1; V: TRBV5-1; D: TRBD1; size: many; DNA: TGCGCCAGCAGCTTGGCCTGGGGACAGGGGCTTAAGAAGGACACTGAAGCTTTCTTT; CDR3: CASSLAWGQGLKKDTEAFF
J: TRBJ2-5; V: TRBV19; D: .; size: .; DNA: TGTGCCAGTAGTGGTGTTCGGAAGGGGCCAGAGACCCAGTACTTC; CDR3: CASSGVRKGPETQYF
J: TRBJ1-1; V: TRBV6-4; D: .; size: .; DNA: TGTGCCAGCAGTGACTACCCGGGCACTGAAGCTTTCTTT; CDR3: CASSDYPGTEAFF
J: TRBJ2-3; V: TRBV5-4; D: TRBD2; size: .; DNA: TGTGCCAGCAGTCACGGAGCGGGAGGAGTCACAGATACGCAGTATTTT; CDR3: CASSHGAGGVTDTQYF
J: TRBJ1-1; V: TRBV6-6; D: TRBD1; size: .; DNA: TGTGCCAGCAGTTACTCGAGACAGGGTGAAGCTTTCTTT; CDR3: CASSYSRQGEAFF
J: TRBJ1-5; V: TRBV6-1; D: TRBD1; size: .; DNA: TGTGCCAGCAGTGTGGGACAGGGGGCTTTTGACAATCAGCCCCAGCATTTT; CDR3: CASSVGQGAFDNQPQHF
J: TRBJ1-5; V: TRBV6-5; D: TRBD1; size: once; DNA: TGTGCCAGCACCCAGGGGGGTAGCAATCAGCCCCAGCATTTT; CDR3: CASTQGGSNQPQHF
J: TRBJ2-5; V: TRBV7-2; D: .; size: .; DNA: TGTGCCAGCAGCTTCTCCAGAGAGACCCAGTACTTC; CDR3: CASSFSRETQYF
J: TRBJ1-1; V: TRBV7-9; D: .; size: .; DNA: TGTGCCAGCAGCCCCTCGCTGGCAGGGGCTGCTGAAGCTTTCTTT; CDR3: CASSPSLAGAAEAFF
J: TRBJ1-2; V: TRBV5-4; D: TRBD1; size: .; DNA: TGTGCCAGCAGCTTACCGGGACAGGGAGGGGGCTACACCTTC; CDR3: CASSLPGQGGGYTF
J: TRBJ2-1; V: TRBV13; D: .; size: few; DNA: TGTGCCAGCAGCTTAGGACAACTAAGGAGCTCCTACAATGAGCAGTTCTTC; CDR3: CASSLGQLRSSYNEQFF
J: TRBJ1-1; V: TRBV7-9; D: TRBD1; size: .; DNA: TGTTCCAGCAGCTTCCCTGACAGGGCGGGGACTGAAGCTTTCTTT; CDR3: CSSSFPDRAGTEAFF
J: TRBJ2-1; V: TRBV15; D: .; size: .; DNA: TGTGCCACCAGCAGAGATAAGGACTCCGGCTCCTACAATGAGCAGTTCTTC; CDR3: CATSRDKDSGSYNEQFF
J: TRBJ1-1; V: TRBV7-8; D: TRBD1; size: .; DNA: TGTGCCAGCAGCTTATCAGGGGGTAATCACATGAACACTGAAGCTTTCTTT; CDR3: CASSLSGGNHMNTEAFF
J: TRBJ1-1; V: TRBV7-9; D: .; size: few; DNA: TGTGCCAGCAGCTCAACAAGTAGGGATAGGGGCACTGAAGCTTTCTTT; CDR3: CASSSTSRDRGTEAFF